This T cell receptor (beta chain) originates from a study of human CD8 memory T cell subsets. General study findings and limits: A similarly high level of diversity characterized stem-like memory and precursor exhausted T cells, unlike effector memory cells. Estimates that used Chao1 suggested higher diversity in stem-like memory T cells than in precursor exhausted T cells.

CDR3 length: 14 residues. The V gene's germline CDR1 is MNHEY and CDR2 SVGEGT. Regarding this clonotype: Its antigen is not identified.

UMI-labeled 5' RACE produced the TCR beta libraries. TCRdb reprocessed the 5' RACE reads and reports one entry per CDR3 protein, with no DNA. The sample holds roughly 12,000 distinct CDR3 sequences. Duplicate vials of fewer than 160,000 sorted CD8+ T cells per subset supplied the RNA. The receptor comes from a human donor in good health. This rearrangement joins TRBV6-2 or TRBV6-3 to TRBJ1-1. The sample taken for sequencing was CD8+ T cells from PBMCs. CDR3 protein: CASSQWPENTEAFF.